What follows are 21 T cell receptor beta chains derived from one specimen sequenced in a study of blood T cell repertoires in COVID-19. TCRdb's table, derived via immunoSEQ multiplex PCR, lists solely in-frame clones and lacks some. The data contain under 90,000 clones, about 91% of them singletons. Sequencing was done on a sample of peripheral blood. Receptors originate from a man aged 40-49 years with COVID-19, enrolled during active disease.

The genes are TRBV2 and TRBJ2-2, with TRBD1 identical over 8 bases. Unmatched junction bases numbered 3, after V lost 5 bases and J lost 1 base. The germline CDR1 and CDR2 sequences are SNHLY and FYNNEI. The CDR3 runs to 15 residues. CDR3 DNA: TGTGCCAGCAGTACCGGGACAGGGAACACCGGGGAGCTGTTTTTT. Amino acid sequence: CASSTGTGNTGELFF.

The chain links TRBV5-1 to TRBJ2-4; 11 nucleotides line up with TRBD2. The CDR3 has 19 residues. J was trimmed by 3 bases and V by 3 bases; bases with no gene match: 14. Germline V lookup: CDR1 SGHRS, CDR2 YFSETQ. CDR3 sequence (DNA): TGCGCCAGCAGCTCGACCCTACTAGCGGGGGCCTTGATCAAAAACATTCAGTACTTC. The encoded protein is CASSSTLLAGALIKNIQYF.

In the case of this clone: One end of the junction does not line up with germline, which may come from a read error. DNA for the CDR3: TGTGCCAGCCAGGGGCTCTCCGACAATGAGCAGTTCTTC. Protein product: CASQGLSDNEQFF. This chain connects TRBV27 to TRBJ2-1; a possible D gene is TRBD1 (6 bases). The CDR3 length is 13 residues. Germline V gene lookup returns CDR1 MNHEY and CDR2 SMNVEV (reference sequence).

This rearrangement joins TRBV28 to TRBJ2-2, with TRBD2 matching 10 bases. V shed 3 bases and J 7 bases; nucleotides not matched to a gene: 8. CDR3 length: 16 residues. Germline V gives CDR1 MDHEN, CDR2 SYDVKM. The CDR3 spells CASSLVTSGVGGELFF. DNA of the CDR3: TGTGCCAGCAGTTTGGTCACTAGCGGGGTTGGCGGGGAGCTGTTTTTT.

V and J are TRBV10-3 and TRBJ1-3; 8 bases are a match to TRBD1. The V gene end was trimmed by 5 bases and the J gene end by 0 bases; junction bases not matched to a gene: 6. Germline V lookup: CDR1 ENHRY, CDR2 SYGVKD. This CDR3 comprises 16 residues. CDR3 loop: CAISSTGDSSGNTIYF. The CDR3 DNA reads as TGTGCCATCAGTTCGACAGGGGACAGCTCTGGAAACACCATATATTTT.

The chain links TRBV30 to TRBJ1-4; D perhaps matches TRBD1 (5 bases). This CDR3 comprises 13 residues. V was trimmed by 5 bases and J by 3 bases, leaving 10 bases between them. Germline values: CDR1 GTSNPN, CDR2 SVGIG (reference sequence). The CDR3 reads CAWGGLPNEKLFF. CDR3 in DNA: TGTGCCTGGGGGGGACTGCCTAATGAAAAACTGTTTTTT. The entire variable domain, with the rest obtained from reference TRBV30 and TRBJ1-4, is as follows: SQTIHQWPATLVQPVGSPLSLECTVEGTSNPNLYWYRQAAGRGLQLLFYSVGIGQISSEVPQNLSASRPQDRQFILSSKKLLLSDSGFYLCAWGGLPNEKLFFGSGTQLSVL.

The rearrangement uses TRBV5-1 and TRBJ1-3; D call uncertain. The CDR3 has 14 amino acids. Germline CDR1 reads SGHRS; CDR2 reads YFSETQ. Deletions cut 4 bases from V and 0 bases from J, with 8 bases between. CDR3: CASSRTGSGNTIYF. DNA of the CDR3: TGCGCCAGCAGCCGGACTGGCTCTGGAAACACCATATATTTT.

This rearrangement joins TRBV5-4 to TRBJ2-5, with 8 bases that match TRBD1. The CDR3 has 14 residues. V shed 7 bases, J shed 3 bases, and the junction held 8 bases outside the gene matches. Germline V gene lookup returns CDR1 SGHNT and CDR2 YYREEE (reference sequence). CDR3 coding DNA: TGTGCCAGCCTGCGGGACAGGCATAAAGAGACCCAGTACTTC. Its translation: CASLRDRHKETQYF. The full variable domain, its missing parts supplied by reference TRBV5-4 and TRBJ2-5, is ETGVTQSPTHLIKTRGQQVTLRCSSQSGHNTVSWYQQALGQGPQFIFQYYREEENGRGNFPPRFSGLQFPNYSSELNVNALELDDSALYLCASLRDRHKETQYFGPGTRLLVL.

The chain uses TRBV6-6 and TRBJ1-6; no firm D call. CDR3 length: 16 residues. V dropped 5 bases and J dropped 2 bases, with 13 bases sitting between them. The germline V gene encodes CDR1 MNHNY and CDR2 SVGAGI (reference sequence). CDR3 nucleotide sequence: TGTGCCAGCAGTCGACCTCAGAGGACCTATAATTCACCCCTCCACTTT. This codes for CASSRPQRTYNSPLHF.

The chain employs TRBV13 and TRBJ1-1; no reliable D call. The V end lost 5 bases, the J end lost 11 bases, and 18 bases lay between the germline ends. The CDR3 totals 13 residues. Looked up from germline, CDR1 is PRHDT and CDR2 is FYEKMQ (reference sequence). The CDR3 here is CASSIFSQQVAFF. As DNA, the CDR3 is TGTGCCAGCAGCATTTTCTCCCAGCAGGTTGCTTTCTTT.

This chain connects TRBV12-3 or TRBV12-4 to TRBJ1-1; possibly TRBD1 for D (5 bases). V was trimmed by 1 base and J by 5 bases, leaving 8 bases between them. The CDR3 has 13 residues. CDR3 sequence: CASSLVGGTEAFF. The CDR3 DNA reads TGTGCCAGCAGTTTAGTGGGGGGGACTGAAGCTTTCTTT.

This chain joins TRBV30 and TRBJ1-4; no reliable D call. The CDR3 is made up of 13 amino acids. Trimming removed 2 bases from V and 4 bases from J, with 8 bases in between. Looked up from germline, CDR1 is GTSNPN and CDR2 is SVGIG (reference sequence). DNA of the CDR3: TGTGCCTGGAGTAGCTCCTTTAATGAAAAACTGTTTTTT. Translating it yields CAWSSSFNEKLFF.

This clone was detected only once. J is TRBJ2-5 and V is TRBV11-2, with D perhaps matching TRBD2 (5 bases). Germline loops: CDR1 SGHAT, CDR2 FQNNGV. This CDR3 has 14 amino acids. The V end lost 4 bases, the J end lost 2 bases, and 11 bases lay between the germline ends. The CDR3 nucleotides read TGTGCCAGCAGCTCTGGAGGCAGACAAGAGACCCAGTACTTC. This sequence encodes CASSSGGRQETQYF.

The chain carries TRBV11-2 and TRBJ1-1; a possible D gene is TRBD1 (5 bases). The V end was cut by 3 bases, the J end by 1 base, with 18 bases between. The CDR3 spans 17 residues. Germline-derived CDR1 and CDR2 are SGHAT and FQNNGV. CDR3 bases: TGTGCCAGCAGCTTCGTCAACCTCGGACAAACGAACACTGAAGCTTTCTTT. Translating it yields CASSFVNLGQTNTEAFF. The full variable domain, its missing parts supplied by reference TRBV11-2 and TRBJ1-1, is EAGVAQSPRYKIIEKRQSVAFWCNPISGHATLYWYQQILGQGPKLLIQFQNNGVVDDSQLPKDRFSAERLKGVDSTLKIQPAKLEDSAVYLCASSFVNLGQTNTEAFFGQGTRLTVV.

CDR3 in DNA: TGTGCCAGCAGCCTCTCGAGGCCGGACATTCAGTACTTC. Encoded protein: CASSLSRPDIQYF. The chain recombines TRBV3-1 (or the pseudogene TRBV3-2) with TRBJ2-4; no reliable D call. There are 13 residues in the CDR3. Deletions cut 4 bases from V and 8 bases from J, with 12 bases between. Germline CDR1 is LGHDT and CDR2 is YNNKEL (reference sequence).

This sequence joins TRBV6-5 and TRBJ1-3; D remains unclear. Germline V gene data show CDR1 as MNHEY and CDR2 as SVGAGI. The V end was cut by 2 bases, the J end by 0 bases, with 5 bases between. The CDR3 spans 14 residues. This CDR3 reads CASSYMSSGNTIYF. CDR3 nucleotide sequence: TGTGCCAGCAGTTACATGAGCTCTGGAAACACCATATATTTT.

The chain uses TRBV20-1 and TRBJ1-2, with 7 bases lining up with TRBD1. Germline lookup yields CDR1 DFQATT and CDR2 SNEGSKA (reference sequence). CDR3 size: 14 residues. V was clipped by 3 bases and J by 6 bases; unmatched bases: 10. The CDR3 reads CSASEAGGDHGYTF. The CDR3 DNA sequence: TGCAGTGCTAGTGAGGCAGGGGGTGATCATGGCTACACCTTC.

The CDR3 DNA follows: TGTGCCAGCAGCCCCGGGACTGACTATGGCTACACCTTC. This sequence encodes CASSPGTDYGYTF. The V call is TRBV2, the J call TRBJ1-2, with D possibly matching TRBD1 (5 bases). The CDR3 has 13 residues. Germline V gene data show CDR1 as SNHLY and CDR2 as FYNNEI. Trimming cost V 6 bases and J 3 bases, with 11 bases left between them.

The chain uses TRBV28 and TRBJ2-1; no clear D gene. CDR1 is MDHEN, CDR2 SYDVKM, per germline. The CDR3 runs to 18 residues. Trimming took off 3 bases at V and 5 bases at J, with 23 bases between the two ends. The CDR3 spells CASSLVGLAGPLDNEQFF. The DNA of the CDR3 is TGTGCCAGCAGTTTGGTTGGGTTAGCTGGCCCATTGGACAATGAGCAGTTCTTC.

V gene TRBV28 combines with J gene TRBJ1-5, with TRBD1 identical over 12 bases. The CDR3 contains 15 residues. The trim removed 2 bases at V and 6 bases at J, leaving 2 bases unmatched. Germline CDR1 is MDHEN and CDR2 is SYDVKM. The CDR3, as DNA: TGTGCCAGCAGTTTAGGGACAGGGGGCCTTCAGCCCCAGCATTTT. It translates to CASSLGTGGLQPQHF.

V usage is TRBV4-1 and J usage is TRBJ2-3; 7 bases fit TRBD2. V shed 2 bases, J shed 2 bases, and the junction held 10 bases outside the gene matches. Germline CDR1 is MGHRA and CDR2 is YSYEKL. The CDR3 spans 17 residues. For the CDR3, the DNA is TGCGCCAGCAGCCAAAACAAACGAGGGGACTACACAGATACGCAGTATTTT. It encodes CASSQNKRGDYTDTQYF.